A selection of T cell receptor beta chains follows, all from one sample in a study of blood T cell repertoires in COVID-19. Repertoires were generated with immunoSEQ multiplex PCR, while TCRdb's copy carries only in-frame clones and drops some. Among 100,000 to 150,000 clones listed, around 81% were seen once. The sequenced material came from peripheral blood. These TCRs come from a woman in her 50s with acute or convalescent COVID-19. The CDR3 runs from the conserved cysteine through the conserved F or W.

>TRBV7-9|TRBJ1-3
CASSLAGTTTRNTIYF
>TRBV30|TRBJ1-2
CAWSRVPPLYGYTF
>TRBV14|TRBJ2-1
CASSQDPGDSYNEQFF
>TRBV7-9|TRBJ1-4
CASSVNLEKLFF
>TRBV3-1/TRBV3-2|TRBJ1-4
CASSQTLGRGTEKLFF
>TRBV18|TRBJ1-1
CASSTLTVNTEAFF
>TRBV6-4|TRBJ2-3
CASSATSGSPDTQYF
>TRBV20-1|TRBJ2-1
CSASPPLAGGRNEQFF
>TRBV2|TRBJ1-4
CASIGGVDEKLFF
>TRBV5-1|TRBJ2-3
CASSLSGLAAVTDTQYF
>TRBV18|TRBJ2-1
CASSPGQGTIHEQFF
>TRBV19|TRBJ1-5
CASSMYFNQPQHF
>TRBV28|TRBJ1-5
CASKTGNQPQHF
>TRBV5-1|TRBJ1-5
CASSFGGGQPQHF
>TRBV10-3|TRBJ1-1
CATGIQENTEAFF
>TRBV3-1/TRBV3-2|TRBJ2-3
CASSRGGSGGATDTQYF